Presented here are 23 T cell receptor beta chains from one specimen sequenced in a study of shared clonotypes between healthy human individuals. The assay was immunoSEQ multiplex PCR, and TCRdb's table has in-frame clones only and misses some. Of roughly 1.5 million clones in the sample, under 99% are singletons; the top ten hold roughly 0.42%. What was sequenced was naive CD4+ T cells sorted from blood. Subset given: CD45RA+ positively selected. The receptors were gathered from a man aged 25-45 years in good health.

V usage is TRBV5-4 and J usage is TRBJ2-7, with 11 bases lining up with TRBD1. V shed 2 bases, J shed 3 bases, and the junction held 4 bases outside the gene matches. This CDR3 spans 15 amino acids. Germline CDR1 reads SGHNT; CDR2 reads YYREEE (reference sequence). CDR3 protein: CASSFPGQGGYEQYF. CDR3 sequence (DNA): TGTGCCAGCAGCTTCCCGGGACAGGGGGGCTACGAGCAGTACTTC.

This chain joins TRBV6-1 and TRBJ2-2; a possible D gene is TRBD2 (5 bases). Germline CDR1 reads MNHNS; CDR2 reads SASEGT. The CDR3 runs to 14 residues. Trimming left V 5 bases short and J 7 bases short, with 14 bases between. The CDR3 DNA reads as TGTGCCAGCAGTATCCGGGGTAACGGCGGGGAGCTGTTTTTT. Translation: CASSIRGNGGELFF.

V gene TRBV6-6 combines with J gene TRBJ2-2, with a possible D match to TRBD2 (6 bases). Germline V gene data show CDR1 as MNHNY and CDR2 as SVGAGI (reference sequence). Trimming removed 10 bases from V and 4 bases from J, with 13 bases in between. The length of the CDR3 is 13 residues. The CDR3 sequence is CANRLGLTGELFF. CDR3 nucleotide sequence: TGTGCCAACCGACTAGGTCTCACCGGGGAGCTGTTTTTT.

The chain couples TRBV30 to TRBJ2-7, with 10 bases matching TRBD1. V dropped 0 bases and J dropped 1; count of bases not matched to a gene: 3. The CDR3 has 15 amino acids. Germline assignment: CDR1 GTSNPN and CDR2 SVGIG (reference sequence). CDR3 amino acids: CAWSVQGQGSYEQYF. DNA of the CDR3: TGTGCCTGGAGTGTACAGGGACAGGGGTCCTACGAGCAGTACTTC.

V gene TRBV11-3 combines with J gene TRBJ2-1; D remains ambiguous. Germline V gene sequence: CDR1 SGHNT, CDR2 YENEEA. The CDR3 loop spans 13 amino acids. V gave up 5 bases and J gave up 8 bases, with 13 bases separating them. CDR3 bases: TGTGCCAGCAGCGGGAAAAGTCGAGATGAGCAGTTCTTC. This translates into CASSGKSRDEQFF.

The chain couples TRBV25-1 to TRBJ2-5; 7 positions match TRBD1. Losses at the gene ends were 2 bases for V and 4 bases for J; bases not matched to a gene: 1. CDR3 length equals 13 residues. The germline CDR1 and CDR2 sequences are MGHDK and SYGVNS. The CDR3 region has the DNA TGTGCCAGCAGTGAACGGGACAGAGAGACCCAGTACTTC. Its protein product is CASSERDRETQYF.

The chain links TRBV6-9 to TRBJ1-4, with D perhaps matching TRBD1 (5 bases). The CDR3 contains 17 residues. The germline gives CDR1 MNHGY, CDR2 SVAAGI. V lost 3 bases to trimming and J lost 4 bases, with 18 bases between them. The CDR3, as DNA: TGTGCCAGCAGTTACCTAACTTATACCGACAGTAATGAAAAACTGTTTTTT. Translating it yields CASSYLTYTDSNEKLFF.

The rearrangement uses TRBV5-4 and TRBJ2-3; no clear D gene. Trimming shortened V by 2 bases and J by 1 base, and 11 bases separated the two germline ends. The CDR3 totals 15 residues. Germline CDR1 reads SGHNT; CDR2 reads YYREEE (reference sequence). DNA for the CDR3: TGTGCCAGCAGCTTCGCAGGTCTCGGCACAGATACGCAGTATTTT. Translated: CASSFAGLGTDTQYF.

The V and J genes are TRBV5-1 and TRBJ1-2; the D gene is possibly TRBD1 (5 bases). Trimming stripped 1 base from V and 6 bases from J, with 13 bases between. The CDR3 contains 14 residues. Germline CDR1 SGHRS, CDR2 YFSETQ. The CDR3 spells CASSLRAQGDGYTF. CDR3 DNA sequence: TGCGCCAGCAGCTTGCGGGCTCAGGGAGATGGCTACACCTTC.

The CDR3 bases are TGTGCCAGCAGTTTATTTAGGGTCGGGAACACTGAAGCTTTCTTT. Residues: CASSLFRVGNTEAFF. The chain joins TRBV27 to TRBJ1-1, with unresolved D. With 1 base removed from V and 1 base from J, the gap between germline ends came to 10 bases. CDR3 length: 15 amino acids. CDR1 MNHEY and CDR2 SMNVEV come from the germline V gene (reference sequence).

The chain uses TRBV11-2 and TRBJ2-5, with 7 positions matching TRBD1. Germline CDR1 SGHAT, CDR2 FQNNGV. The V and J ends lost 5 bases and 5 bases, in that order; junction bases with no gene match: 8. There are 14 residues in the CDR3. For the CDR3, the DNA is TGTGCCAGCAGCGAACCGGGACAGTTGGAGACCCAGTACTTC. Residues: CASSEPGQLETQYF.

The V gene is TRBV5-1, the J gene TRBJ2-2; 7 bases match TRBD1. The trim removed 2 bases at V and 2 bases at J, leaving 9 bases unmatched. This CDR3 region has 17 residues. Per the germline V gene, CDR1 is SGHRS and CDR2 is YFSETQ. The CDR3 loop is CASSLHKGGVNTGELFF. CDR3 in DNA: TGCGCCAGCAGCTTACATAAAGGGGGCGTAAACACCGGGGAGCTGTTTTTT. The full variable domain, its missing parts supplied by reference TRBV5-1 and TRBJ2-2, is KAGVTQTPRYLIKTRGQQVTLSCSPISGHRSVSWYQQTPGQGLQFLFEYFSETQRNKGNFPGRFSGRQFSNSRSEMNVSTLELGDSALYLCASSLHKGGVNTGELFFGEGSRLTVL.

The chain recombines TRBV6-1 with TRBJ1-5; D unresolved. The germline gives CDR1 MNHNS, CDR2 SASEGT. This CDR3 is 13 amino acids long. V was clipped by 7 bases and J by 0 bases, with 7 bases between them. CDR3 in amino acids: CASTADSNQPQHF. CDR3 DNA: TGTGCCAGCACGGCGGATAGCAATCAGCCCCAGCATTTT.

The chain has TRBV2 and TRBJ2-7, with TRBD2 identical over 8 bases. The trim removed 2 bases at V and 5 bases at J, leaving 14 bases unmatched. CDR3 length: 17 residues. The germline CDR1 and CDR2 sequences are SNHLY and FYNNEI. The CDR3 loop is CASSEQVEAGVLHEQYF. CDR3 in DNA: TGTGCCAGCAGTGAACAGGTTGAAGCGGGAGTGCTCCACGAGCAGTACTTC.

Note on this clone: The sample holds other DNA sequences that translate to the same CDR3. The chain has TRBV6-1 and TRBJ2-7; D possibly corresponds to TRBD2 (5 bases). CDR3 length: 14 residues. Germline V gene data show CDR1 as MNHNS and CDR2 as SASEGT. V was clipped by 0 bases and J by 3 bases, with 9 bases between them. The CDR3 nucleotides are TGTGCCAGCAGTGAAGCGCGGGTGGGCTACGAGCAGTACTTC. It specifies CASSEARVGYEQYF.

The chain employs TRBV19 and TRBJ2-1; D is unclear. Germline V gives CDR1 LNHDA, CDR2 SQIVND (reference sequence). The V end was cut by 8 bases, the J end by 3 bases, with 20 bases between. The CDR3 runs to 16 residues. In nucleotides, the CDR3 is TGTGCCAGTCCCGCCGGTTGGCGAGTTGACTACAATGAGCAGTTCTTC. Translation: CASPAGWRVDYNEQFF.

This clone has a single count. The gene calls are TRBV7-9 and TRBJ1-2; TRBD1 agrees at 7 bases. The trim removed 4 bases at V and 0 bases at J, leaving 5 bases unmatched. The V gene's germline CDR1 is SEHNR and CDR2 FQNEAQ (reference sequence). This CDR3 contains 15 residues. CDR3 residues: CASSSDRESNYGYTF. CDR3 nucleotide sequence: TGTGCCAGCAGCTCCGACAGGGAGTCTAACTATGGCTACACCTTC.

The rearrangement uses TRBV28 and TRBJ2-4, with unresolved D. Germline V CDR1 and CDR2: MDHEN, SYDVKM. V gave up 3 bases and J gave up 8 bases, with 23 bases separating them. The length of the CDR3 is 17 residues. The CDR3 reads CASSLGWWAKGGDIQYF. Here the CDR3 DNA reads TGTGCCAGCAGTTTGGGGTGGTGGGCAAAGGGTGGAGACATTCAGTACTTC.

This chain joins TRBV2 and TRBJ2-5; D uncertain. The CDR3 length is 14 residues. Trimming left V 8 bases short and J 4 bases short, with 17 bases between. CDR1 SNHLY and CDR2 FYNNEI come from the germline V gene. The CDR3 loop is CASGALTTGETQYF. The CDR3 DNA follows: TGTGCCAGCGGCGCGCTGACAACCGGAGAGACCCAGTACTTC.

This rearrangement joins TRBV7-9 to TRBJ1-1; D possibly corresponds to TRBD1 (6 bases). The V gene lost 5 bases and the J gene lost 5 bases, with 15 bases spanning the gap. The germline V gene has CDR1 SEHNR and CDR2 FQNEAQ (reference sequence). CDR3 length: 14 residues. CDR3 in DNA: TGTGCCAGCAGCCCACAGGGAGTAGAAACTGAAGCTTTCTTT. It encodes CASSPQGVETEAFF. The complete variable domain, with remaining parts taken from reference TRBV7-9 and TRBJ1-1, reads DTGVSQNPRHKITKRGQNVTFRCDPISEHNRLYWYRQTLGQGPEFLTYFQNEAQLEKSRLLSDRFSAERPKGSFSTLEIQRTEQGDSAMYLCASSPQGVETEAFFGQGTRLTVV.

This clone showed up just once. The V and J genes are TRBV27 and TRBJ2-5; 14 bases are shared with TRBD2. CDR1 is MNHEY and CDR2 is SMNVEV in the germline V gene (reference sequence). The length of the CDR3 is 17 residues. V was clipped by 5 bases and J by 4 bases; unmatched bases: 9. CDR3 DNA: TGTGCCAGCAGTCGAGTGACTAGCGGGAGGGCCCGAGAGACCCAGTACTTC. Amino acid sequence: CASSRVTSGRARETQYF.

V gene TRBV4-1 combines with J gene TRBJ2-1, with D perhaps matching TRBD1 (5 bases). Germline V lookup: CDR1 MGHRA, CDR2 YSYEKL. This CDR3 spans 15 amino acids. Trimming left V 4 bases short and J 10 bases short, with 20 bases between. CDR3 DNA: TGCGCCAGCAGCCTCCAAGGACCAAGGGGTCAGGAGCAGTTCTTC. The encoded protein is CASSLQGPRGQEQFF.

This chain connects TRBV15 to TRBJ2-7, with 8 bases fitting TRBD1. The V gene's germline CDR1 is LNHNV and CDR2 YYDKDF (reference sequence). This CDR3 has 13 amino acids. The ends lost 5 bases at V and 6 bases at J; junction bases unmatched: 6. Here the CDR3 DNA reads TGTGCCACCAGCGGACAGGGCCGAAGCGAGCAGTACTTC. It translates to CATSGQGRSEQYF.